This entry features one TCR beta chain sequence. This clonotype was observed a few times. What this receptor recognizes is not known. No much larger clonotype is one base removed from it; base qualities were not supplied. The data originate from a study of blood T cells in healthy people across ages (dated by TCRdb to between 2015 and 2016). General notes on the study: In model experiments, roughly one uniquely barcoded TCR beta cDNA molecule per two T cells was captured by template switching. Four age groups were formed from the donors: young (average approximately 15 years), middle-aged (just under 40), aged (roughly 59) and long-lived (82). To avoid experimental bias, donors of different ages were spread randomly across the sequencing lanes. The study analyzed two additional independent replicas of 1 million unique cDNA reads from the same blood draw for two donors, one aged 18 to 30 and one aged 80 or older. Using deep sequencing normalized with unique cDNA molecular identifiers, the study measured how TCR beta repertoire diversity changes with age.

To prepare the library, 5' RACE was applied. Sequencing used an Illumina HiSeq 2500. The second PCR ran for about 6 to 12 cycles and used a J-beta primer mix along with a sample-barcoded 5' primer. A unique molecular identifier was introduced onto each TCR beta cDNA molecule by a template-switch 5' adaptor carrying 12 random nucleotides. At least 3 million CDR3-containing paired-end reads were obtained from each sample. First-strand cDNA synthesis was performed from all RNA using the Mint cDNA synthesis kit, with priming by a TRBC-specific oligonucleotide. All cDNA was treated with uracil-DNA glycosylase and then went through a first 18-cycle PCR with the universal primers M1SS and BC2_uni_R. The original methods were these. Normalization of each sample was performed by random selection of 1 million high-quality reads, each carrying a distinct molecular identifier. Reads sharing molecular identifiers were discarded rather than binned into consensus sequences. MiTCR, with a Q25 quality threshold and the strictest error-elimination algorithm, was used for CDR3 identification, clonotype clustering and error correction. A nonparametric unseen species model with Euler transformation was used to estimate lower-bound total TCR beta diversity. TCRdb applied fastp at Q25 and MiXCR to the public reads, then kept only in-frame beta chains. Duplicate CDR3 protein sequences are folded into a single record with the most common DNA and genes. None of the V and J calls come from the authors' own analysis; TCRdb made them. For this sample the table gives about 1.1 million distinct CDR3 sequences, of which around two fifths were detected only once. The ten top clones hold less than 15% of the sample.

The full study reports these points: Compared with the aged group, the long-lived group had more naive CD4+ T cells, fewer expanded clones and increased TCR diversity, suggesting age selection. Total diversity estimates from one million sequenced T cells were considered lower bounds and underestimates. Because profiling used bulk unsorted PBMCs, naive and antigen-experienced compartments could not be compared conclusively. Because the CMV infection status of the donors was unknown, age-related changes in expanded clonotypes may potentially have been confounded. Observed TCR beta diversity per million T cells fell roughly linearly with age, and a significant reduction was already apparent by age roughly 40. The percentage of naive T cells measured by flow cytometry correlated strongly with observed TCR beta diversity.

The approximately 41 donors, aged about 6 to 100 years, were systemically healthy Caucasian individuals from Russia. About 10 milliliters of peripheral blood were drawn from each donor into EDTA-treated Vacutainer tubes. Ficoll-Paque density-gradient centrifugation was used to isolate PBMCs, with at least 6.5 million obtained per sample. Trizol reagent was used to extract total RNA from PBMCs, with at least 6 micrograms per sample. For every donor, an aliquot of PBMCs went through flow cytometry to measure the percentages of naive CD45RAhigh/CD27high T cells. CDR1 DFQATT and CDR2 SNEGSKA are derived from the germline V gene (reference sequence). The CDR3 runs 16 residues from the cysteine to the phenylalanine. Only CDR3 DNA remains: 48 bases, in frame from the first base. V was cut back by 0 bases and J by 6 bases, leaving a gap of 19 bases between them.

The V and J segments used are TRBV20-1 and TRBJ2-3, and possibly TRBD1, on 6 matching bases. This TCR derives from a young man in good health. The sequenced sample consisted of blood. The DNA sequence reads TGCAGTGCTAGAGATTGGGGGCCAGGTTCGTGGGATACGCAGTATTTT. It translates as CSARDWGPGSWDTQYF.